These 7 T cell receptor beta chains were sequenced from one sample in a study of blood T cell repertoires in COVID-19. Sequenced by immunoSEQ multiplex PCR; TCRdb stores in-frame clones only, minus some. There are about 190,000 clones in the sample; about 81% occur only once, and about 15% lies in the top ten. Material for sequencing was peripheral blood. Receptor source: a man between 25 and 39 years old with active or convalescent COVID-19.

The chain carries TRBV27 and TRBJ2-7, with 7 bases that match TRBD2. Per germline, CDR1 MNHEY and CDR2 SMNVEV (reference sequence). CDR3 length: 16 amino acids. With 6 bases clipped from V and 1 base from J, the junction kept 12 bases outside the gene matches. This chain's CDR3 is CASRFGGAGLSYEQYF. The CDR3 bases are TGTGCCAGCAGATTTGGCGGAGCGGGACTATCCTACGAGCAGTACTTC.

The J gene is TRBJ1-5, the V gene TRBV27; TRBD1 matches at 10 bases. The CDR3 spans 14 residues. Per the germline V gene, CDR1 is MNHEY and CDR2 is SMNVEV (reference sequence). The V segment lost 7 bases and the J segment 2 bases; nucleotides outside the gene matches: 2. The CDR3 region is CASIDRGRNQPQHF. DNA of the CDR3: TGTGCCAGCATCGACAGGGGGCGCAATCAGCCCCAGCATTTT.

This clone was recorded once. This chain uses TRBV19 with TRBJ1-5; no clear D. Trimming took off 6 bases at V and 4 bases at J, with 10 bases between the two ends. This CDR3 spans 13 amino acids. In germline, CDR1 is LNHDA, CDR2 SQIVND (reference sequence). CDR3 coding DNA: TGTGCCAGTAGGTACGAGACTAATCAGCCCCAGCATTTT. As protein: CASRYETNQPQHF.

The chain links TRBV4-1 to TRBJ1-1; no definite D call. This CDR3 is built from 13 residues. Germline CDR1 reads MGHRA; CDR2 reads YSYEKL. V was trimmed by 0 bases and J by 4 bases, leaving 6 bases between them. The CDR3: CASSQDSFTEAFF. For the CDR3, the DNA is TGCGCCAGCAGCCAAGATTCTTTCACTGAAGCTTTCTTT.

Of note for this clone: The same CDR3 arises from other DNA sequences in this sample as well. The genes are TRBV5-1 and TRBJ1-2; D not resolved. Per germline, CDR1 SGHRS and CDR2 YFSETQ. V lost 4 bases and J lost 5, with 27 bases in between. There are 18 residues in the CDR3. This CDR3 is CASSPESPAVYAFYGYTF. In nucleotides, the CDR3 is TGCGCCAGCAGCCCGGAGTCCCCCGCGGTTTATGCCTTTTATGGCTACACCTTC. Together with reference TRBV5-1 and TRBJ1-2, the CDR3 gives the full variable domain: KAGVTQTPRYLIKTRGQQVTLSCSPISGHRSVSWYQQTPGQGLQFLFEYFSETQRNKGNFPGRFSGRQFSNSRSEMNVSTLELGDSALYLCASSPESPAVYAFYGYTFGSGTRLTVV.

The sample holds one count of this clone. The chain combines TRBV13 with TRBJ1-1, with 7 bases aligning to TRBD1. The CDR3 is 14 amino acids. Germline trimming cut 5 bases from V and 6 bases from J; bases unmatched to any gene: 9. CDR1 and CDR2 (germline): PRHDT, FYEKMQ (reference sequence). The CDR3 loop reads CASSGRTGAPEAFF. CDR3 DNA: TGTGCCAGCAGCGGCAGGACAGGAGCCCCTGAAGCTTTCTTT.

The chain couples TRBV25-1 to TRBJ2-3; 8 bases match TRBD2. Germline values: CDR1 MGHDK, CDR2 SYGVNS. The CDR3 runs 16 residues. Germline trimming cut 6 bases from V and 3 bases from J; bases unmatched to any gene: 11. CDR3 region: CASRKISGGPTDTQYF. The CDR3 nucleotides read TGTGCCAGCAGGAAAATATCGGGGGGGCCTACAGATACGCAGTATTTT.